This T cell receptor beta chain stems from a study of T cells in localized non-small cell lung cancer. Findings of the study overall: A median of 57 clones ranked among the top 100 in tumor appeared in adjacent lung. Exceeding tumor, uninvolved adjacent lung had the highest T cell clonality. Longer overall survival was associated with a higher density of T cells in the blood. Without multi-region sequencing, intratumor heterogeneity could not be excluded.

As for this clone: The target antigen is unknown.

Germline CDR1 SGHRS, CDR2 YFSETQ. The CDR3 has 14 residues. V lost 2 bases and J lost 1, with 9 bases in between. Assay used: immunoSEQ multiplex PCR; TCRdb lists only in-frame clones, some missing. The sample shows about 72,000 clones, approximately 84% of them seen only once. Sequenced material: peripheral blood, taken before any cancer treatment. This TCR was sampled from a female donor older than 55 with stage I lung adenocarcinoma. The gene calls are TRBV5-1 and TRBJ2-5; a possible D gene is TRBD2 (6 bases). CDR3 sequence: CASSLTSSQETQYF. As DNA, the CDR3 is TGCGCCAGCAGCTTAACTAGCTCCCAAGAGACCCAGTACTTC.